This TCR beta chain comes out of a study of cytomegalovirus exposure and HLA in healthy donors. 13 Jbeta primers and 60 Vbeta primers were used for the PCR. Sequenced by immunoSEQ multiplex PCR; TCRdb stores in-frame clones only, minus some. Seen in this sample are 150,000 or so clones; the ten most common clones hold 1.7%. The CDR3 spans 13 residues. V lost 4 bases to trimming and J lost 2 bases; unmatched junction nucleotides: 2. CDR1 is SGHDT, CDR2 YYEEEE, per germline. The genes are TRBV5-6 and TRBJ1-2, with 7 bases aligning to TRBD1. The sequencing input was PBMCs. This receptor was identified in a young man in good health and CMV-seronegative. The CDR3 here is CASSPDRNYGYTF. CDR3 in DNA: TGTGCCAGCAGCCCGGACAGGAACTATGGCTACACCTTC.